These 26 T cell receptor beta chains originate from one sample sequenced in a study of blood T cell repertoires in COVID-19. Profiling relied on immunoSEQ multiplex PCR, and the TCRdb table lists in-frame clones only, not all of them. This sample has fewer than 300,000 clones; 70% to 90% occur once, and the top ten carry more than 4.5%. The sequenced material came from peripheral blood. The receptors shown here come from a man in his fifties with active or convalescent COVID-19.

CDR3 DNA: TGTGCCAGCAGCGACCAGGAACCCGGGGAGCTGTTTTTT. Its protein product is CASSDQEPGELFF. The chain joins TRBV9 to TRBJ2-2; D gene unclear. This CDR3 contains 13 residues. The V gene lost 3 bases and the J gene lost 6 bases, with 9 bases spanning the gap. The germline V gene encodes CDR1 SGDLS and CDR2 YYNGEE.

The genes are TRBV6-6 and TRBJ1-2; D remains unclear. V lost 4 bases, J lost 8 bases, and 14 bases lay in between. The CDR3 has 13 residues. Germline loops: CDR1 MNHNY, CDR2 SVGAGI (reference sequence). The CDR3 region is CASSSRTFVGYTF. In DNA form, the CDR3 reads TGTGCCAGCAGTTCACGGACTTTTGTGGGCTACACCTTC.

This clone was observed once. CDR3 sequence: CASSLGLEETQETQYF. The CDR3 DNA is TGTGCCAGCAGCTTAGGATTGGAGGAAACACAAGAGACCCAGTACTTC. This chain joins TRBV7-9 and TRBJ2-5; weak D call: TRBD2 (5 bases). The CDR3 covers 16 residues. The germline V gene encodes CDR1 SEHNR and CDR2 FQNEAQ (reference sequence). The ends were cut back, 1 base at V and 2 bases at J, with 14 bases in the middle.

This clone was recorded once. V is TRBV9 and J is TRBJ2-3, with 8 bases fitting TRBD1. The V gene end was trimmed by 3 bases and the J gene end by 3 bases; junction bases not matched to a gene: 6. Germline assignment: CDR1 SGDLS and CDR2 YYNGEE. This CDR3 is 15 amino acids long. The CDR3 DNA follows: TGTGCCAGCAGCGACAGGGGGAGGATTACAGATACGCAGTATTTT. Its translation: CASSDRGRITDTQYF.

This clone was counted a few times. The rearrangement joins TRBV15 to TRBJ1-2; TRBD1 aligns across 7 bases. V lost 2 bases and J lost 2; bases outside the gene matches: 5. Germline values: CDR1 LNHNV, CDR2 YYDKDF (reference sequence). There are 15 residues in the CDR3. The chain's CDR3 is CATSRSRGYNYGYTF. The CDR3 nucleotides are TGTGCCACCAGCAGATCCAGGGGGTACAACTATGGCTACACCTTC.

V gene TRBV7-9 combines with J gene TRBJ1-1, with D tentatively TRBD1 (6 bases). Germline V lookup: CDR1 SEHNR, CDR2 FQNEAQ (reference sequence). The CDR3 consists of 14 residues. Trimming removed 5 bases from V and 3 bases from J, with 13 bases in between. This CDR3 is CASSPTNRDTEAFF. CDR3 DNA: TGTGCCAGCAGCCCCACCAACAGGGACACTGAAGCTTTCTTT.

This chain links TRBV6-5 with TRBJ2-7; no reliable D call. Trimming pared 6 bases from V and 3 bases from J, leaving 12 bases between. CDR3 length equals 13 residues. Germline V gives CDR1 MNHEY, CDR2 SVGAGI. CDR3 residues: CASSPPGSYEQYF. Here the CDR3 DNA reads TGTGCCAGCAGCCCCCCAGGTAGCTACGAGCAGTACTTC.

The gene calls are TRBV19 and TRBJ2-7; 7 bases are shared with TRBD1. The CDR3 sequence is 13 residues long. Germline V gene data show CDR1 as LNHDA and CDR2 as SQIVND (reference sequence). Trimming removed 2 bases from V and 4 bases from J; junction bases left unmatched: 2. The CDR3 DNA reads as TGTGCCAGTAGTATACGGACAGGATACGAGCAGTACTTC. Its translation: CASSIRTGYEQYF.

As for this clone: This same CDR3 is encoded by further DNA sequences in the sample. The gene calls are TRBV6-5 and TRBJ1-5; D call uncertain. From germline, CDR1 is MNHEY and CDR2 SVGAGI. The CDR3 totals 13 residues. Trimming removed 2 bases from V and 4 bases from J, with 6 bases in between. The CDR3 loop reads CASSYGRNQPQHF. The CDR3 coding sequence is TGTGCCAGCAGTTACGGGCGAAATCAGCCCCAGCATTTT.

The CDR3 nucleotides are TGCGCCAGCAGCTCGACTAGCGGGACGATGAATGAGCAGTTCTTC. Encoded protein: CASSSTSGTMNEQFF. The V call is TRBV5-1, the J call TRBJ2-1; 11 nucleotides align to TRBD2. Germline trimming cut 3 bases from V and 7 bases from J; bases unmatched to any gene: 6. This CDR3 contains 15 residues. CDR1 is SGHRS, CDR2 YFSETQ, per germline.

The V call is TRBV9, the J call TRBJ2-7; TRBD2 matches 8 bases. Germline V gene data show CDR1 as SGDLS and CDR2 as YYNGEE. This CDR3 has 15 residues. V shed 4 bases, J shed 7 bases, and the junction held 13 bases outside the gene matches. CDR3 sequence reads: CASSTTGTSPREQYF. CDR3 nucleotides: TGTGCCAGCAGCACTACCGGGACTAGTCCGAGGGAGCAGTACTTC.

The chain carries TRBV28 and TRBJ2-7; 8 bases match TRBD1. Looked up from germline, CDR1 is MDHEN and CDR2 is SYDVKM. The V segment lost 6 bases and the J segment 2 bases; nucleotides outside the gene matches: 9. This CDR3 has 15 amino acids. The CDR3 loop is CASSARQGMTYEQYF. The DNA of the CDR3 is TGTGCCAGCAGCGCTCGACAGGGGATGACCTACGAGCAGTACTTC. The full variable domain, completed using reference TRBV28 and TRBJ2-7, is DVKVTQSSRYLVKRTGEKVFLECVQDMDHENMFWYRQDPGLGLRLIYFSYDVKMKEKGDIPEGYSVSREKKERFSLILESASTNQTSMYLCASSARQGMTYEQYFGPGTRLTVT.

CDR3 in amino acids: CASSGWGALLAGGPETQYF. The CDR3 bases are TGTGCCAGCAGCGGGTGGGGGGCCCTACTAGCGGGAGGGCCGGAGACCCAGTACTTC. The rearrangement joins TRBV5-4 to TRBJ2-5; TRBD2 aligns across 13 bases. The V and J ends lost 4 bases and 5 bases, in that order; junction bases with no gene match: 17. The CDR3 sequence is 19 residues long. Germline-derived CDR1 and CDR2 are SGHNT and YYREEE (reference sequence).

Here the CDR3 DNA reads TGTGCCAGCAGCTCCGGACAGGGGAGAGCACCCCTCCACTTT. Protein sequence: CASSSGQGRAPLHF. This chain uses TRBV7-2 with TRBJ1-6; 9 positions agree with TRBD1. J was trimmed by 11 bases and V by 4 bases; bases with no gene match: 6. Germline loops: CDR1 SGHTA, CDR2 FQGNSA. This CDR3 spans 14 amino acids.

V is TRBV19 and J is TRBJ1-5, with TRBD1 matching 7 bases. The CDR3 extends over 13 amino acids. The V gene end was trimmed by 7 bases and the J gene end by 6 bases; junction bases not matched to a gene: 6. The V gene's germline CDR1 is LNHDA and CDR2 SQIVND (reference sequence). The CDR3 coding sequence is TGTGCCAGTACGGACAGGTACGGTCAGCCCCAGCATTTT. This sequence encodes CASTDRYGQPQHF.

This CDR3 reads CASSPALGTRGANTEAFF. For the CDR3, the DNA is TGTGCCAGCTCACCGGCCCTGGGAACACGGGGGGCGAACACTGAAGCTTTCTTT. The chain recombines TRBV18 with TRBJ1-1; a possible D gene is TRBD1 (6 bases). Germline CDR1 is KGHSH and CDR2 is LQKENI. V shed 3 bases and J shed 1 base, with 21 bases lying between them. The CDR3 contains 18 residues.

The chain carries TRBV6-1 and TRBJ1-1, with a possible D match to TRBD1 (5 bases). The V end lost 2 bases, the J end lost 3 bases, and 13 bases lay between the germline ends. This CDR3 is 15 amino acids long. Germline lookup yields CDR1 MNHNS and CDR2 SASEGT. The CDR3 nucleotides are TGTGCCAGCAGTGAACTCGACAGAATGGACACTGAAGCTTTCTTT. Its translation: CASSELDRMDTEAFF.

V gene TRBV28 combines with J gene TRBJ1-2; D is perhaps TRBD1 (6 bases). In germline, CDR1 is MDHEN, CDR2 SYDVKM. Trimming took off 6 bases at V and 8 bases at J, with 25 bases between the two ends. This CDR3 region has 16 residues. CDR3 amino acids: CASRVGGGTRGSGYTF. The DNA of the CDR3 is TGTGCCAGCAGAGTTGGCGGGGGGACCAGGGGTTCAGGCTACACCTTC.

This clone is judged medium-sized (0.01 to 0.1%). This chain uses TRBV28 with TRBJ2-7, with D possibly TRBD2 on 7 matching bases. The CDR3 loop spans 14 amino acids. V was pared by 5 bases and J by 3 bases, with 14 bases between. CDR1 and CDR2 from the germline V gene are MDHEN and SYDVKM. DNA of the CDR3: TGTGCCAGCAGTCCCCGGGGAGGGGGCTACGAGCAGTACTTC. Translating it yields CASSPRGGGYEQYF. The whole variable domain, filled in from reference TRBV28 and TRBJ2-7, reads DVKVTQSSRYLVKRTGEKVFLECVQDMDHENMFWYRQDPGLGLRLIYFSYDVKMKEKGDIPEGYSVSREKKERFSLILESASTNQTSMYLCASSPRGGGYEQYFGPGTRLTVT.

In nucleotides, the CDR3 is TGTGCCAGCAGCAATGAGGGGACAGGGTATAACGCCGGGGAGCTGTTTTTT. Its translation is CASSNEGTGYNAGELFF. The chain recombines TRBV21-1 with TRBJ2-2; the table's D call of TRBD1 was not tested on the DNA. TRBV21-1 is recorded as a pseudogene. This CDR3 comprises 17 residues.

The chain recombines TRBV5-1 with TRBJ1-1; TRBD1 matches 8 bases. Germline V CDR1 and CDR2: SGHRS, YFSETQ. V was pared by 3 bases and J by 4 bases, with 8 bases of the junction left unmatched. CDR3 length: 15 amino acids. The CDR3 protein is CASSSWGDRSTEAFF. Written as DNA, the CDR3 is TGCGCCAGCAGCTCCTGGGGGGACAGGAGCACTGAAGCTTTCTTT.

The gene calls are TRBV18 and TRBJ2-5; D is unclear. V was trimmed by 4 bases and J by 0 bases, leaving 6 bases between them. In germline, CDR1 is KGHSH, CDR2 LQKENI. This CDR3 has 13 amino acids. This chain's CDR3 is CASSRGNQETQYF. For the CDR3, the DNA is TGTGCCAGCTCACGAGGTAACCAAGAGACCCAGTACTTC.

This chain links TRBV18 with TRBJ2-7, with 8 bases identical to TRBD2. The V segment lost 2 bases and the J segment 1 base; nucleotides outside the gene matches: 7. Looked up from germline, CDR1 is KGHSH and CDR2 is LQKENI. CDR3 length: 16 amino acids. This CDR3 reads CASSPSTSGGSYEQYF. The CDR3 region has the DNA TGTGCCAGCTCACCATCCACTTCGGGGGGGTCCTACGAGCAGTACTTC.

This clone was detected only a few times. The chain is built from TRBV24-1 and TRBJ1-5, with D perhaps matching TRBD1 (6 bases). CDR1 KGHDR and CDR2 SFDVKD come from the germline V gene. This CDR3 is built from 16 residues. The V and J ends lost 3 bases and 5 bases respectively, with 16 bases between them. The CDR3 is CATSDGQQGFHQPQHF. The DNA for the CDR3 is TGTGCCACCAGTGATGGCCAACAGGGCTTTCATCAGCCCCAGCATTTT.

The CDR3 reads CASSPDRGSYNEQFF. Written as DNA, the CDR3 is TGCGCCAGCAGCCCGGACAGGGGGTCCTACAATGAGCAGTTCTTC. V and J are TRBV4-1 and TRBJ2-1, with TRBD1 matching over 10 bases. V was pared by 4 bases and J by 1 base, with 1 base of the junction left unmatched. The CDR3 length is 15 residues. The germline V gene encodes CDR1 MGHRA and CDR2 YSYEKL.

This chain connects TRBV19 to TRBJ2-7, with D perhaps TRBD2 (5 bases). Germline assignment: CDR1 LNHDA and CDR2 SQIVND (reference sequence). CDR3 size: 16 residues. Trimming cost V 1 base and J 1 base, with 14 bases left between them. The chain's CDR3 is CASSIGGGSGSYEQYF. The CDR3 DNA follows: TGTGCCAGTAGTATAGGAGGAGGTTCGGGTTCCTACGAGCAGTACTTC. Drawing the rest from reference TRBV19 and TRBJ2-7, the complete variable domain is DGGITQSPKYLFRKEGQNVTLSCEQNLNHDAMYWYRQDPGQGLRLIYYSQIVNDFQKGDIAEGYSVSREKKESFPLTVTSAQKNPTAFYLCASSIGGGSGSYEQYFGPGTRLTVT.